These 13 T cell receptor beta chains originate from one sample sequenced in a study of tumor-infiltrating lymphocytes in primary liver carcinoma. Extraction of RNA together with DNA used roughly 20-33 mg of unsorted bulk tissue. cDNA specific to TCR beta was made from 500 ng of total RNA, with a constant-region primer employed for priming. Employing slightly modified ARM-PCR, three nested multiplex PCR rounds were run, and these gave rise to the TCR beta libraries. With TRBV1-TRBV30 forward primers and a C-beta reverse primer, the first two PCR rounds were run for around 10 cycles each. TCRdb re-derived calls from the multiplex PCR reads in MiXCR, one entry per CDR3 protein. Here the sample spans around 29,000 distinct CDR3 sequences, roughly 77% being singletons. Sequenced sample: liver tumor tissue from sampling region 3. As to subset: tumor region T3, left-lateral pole. The source of these receptors is a woman in her 30s with primary liver carcinoma and hepatitis B virus infection.

On this clonotype itself: A junction boundary mismatches the germline segment, possibly from a read error. V is TRBV6-5 and J is TRBJ2-7; maybe TRBD1 (6 bases). This CDR3 has 15 residues. Germline CDR1 is MNHEY and CDR2 is SVGAGI. The CDR3, as DNA: TGTGCCAGCGTTTACAAGGACAGCAGCTCCTACGATCAGTACTTC. It encodes CASVYKDSSSYDQYF.

Remarks on this clonotype: A read error may account for a junction end that differs from germline. This chain connects TRBV9 to TRBJ1-1; possible D gene TRBD1, 5 bases. In germline, CDR1 is SGDLS, CDR2 YYNGEE. This CDR3 has 14 amino acids. CDR3 region: CASSVAHSDTGAFF. CDR3 DNA: TGTGCCAGCAGCGTAGCCCACTCGGACACTGGAGCTTTCTTT.

This clonotype was recorded once. It is likely a read error, because the conserved phenylalanine at the end of the CDR3 is missing. No DNA is shown, since the ends of the CDR3 on it are uncertain; the CDR3 is the one TCRdb lists. CDR3: CISSLTGLYL. The chain employs TRBV7-9 and TRBJ2-7; the D segment call TRBD1 is taken from the table without a DNA check. A total of 10 residues make up the CDR3, ends included. CDR1 and CDR2 (germline): SEHNR, FQNEAQ (reference sequence).

V is TRBV11-2 and J is TRBJ1-6; TRBD1 matches 7 bases. The trim removed 5 bases at V and 6 bases at J, leaving 4 bases unmatched. The germline V gene encodes CDR1 SGHAT and CDR2 FQNNGV. The CDR3 length is 14 residues. The CDR3 reads CASSIGDSNSPLHF. The CDR3 nucleotides read TGTGCCAGCAGCATAGGGGACAGTAATTCACCCCTCCACTTT.

Concerning this clonotype: A read error is likely, as this CDR3 ends without the conserved phenylalanine or tryptophan. The chain couples TRBV12-3 or TRBV12-4 to TRBJ2-7, with D perhaps assigned TRBD1 or TRBD2 (5 bases each). V lost 6 bases and J 0 bases, leaving 9 bases between the germline ends. This CDR3 has 13 amino acids. The CDR3 DNA is TGTGCCAGCAGCGGGACCAGCTCCTACGAGCAGTACCTC. Its protein product is CASSGTSSYEQYL.

Turning to this clonotype: The junction does not match germline at one end; this may be a read error. The V and J genes are TRBV4-3 and TRBJ2-1; 7 bases align to TRBD2. Germline loops: CDR1 LGHNA, CDR2 YSLEER. This CDR3 is 16 amino acids long. The CDR3 sequence is CTSSQNWDYAYKEQFF. CDR3 DNA sequence: TGCACCAGCAGCCAAAATTGGGACTACGCCTACAAGGAGCAGTTCTTC.

There are many counts of this clonotype. This chain uses TRBV6-5 with TRBJ2-1, with 11 bases fitting TRBD2. This CDR3 has 16 amino acids. Losses at the gene ends were 5 bases for V and 5 bases for J; bases not matched to a gene: 8. The V gene's germline CDR1 is MNHEY and CDR2 SVGAGI. In DNA form, the CDR3 reads TGTGCCAGCAGTCCGCCGGGACTAGCGGTCCACAATGAGCAGTTCTTC. It is translated as CASSPPGLAVHNEQFF.

Points on this clonotype: One junction end does not reproduce the germline sequence, and a read error may be involved. CDR3 sequence reads: CTSSGSSSYNGQFF. In DNA, the CDR3 is TGTACCAGCAGCGGGAGTAGCTCCTACAATGGGCAGTTCTTC. The V and J genes are TRBV5-4 and TRBJ2-1; 8 bases match TRBD2. The CDR3 sequence is 14 residues long. CDR1 and CDR2 (germline): SGHNT, YYREEE (reference sequence).

The V and J genes are TRBV11-2 and TRBJ2-1, with 8 bases matching TRBD2. The CDR3 extends over 16 amino acids. Germline trimming cut 5 bases from V and 10 bases from J; bases unmatched to any gene: 16. From germline, CDR1 is SGHAT and CDR2 FQNNGV. This chain's CDR3 is CASSRWTSTLENEQFF. Written as DNA, the CDR3 is TGTGCCAGCAGCCGGTGGACTAGCACGTTAGAAAACGAGCAGTTCTTC.

A word on this clonotype: Germline and junction disagree at one end, which may indicate a read error. The genes are TRBV11-3 and TRBJ2-1; 10 bases match TRBD2. Looked up from germline, CDR1 is SGHNT and CDR2 is YENEEA. This CDR3 is built from 14 residues. CDR3 in amino acids: CVSSTSGAENEQFF. The CDR3 coding sequence is TGTGTCAGCAGCACTAGCGGGGCAGAAAATGAGCAGTTCTTC.

The chain combines TRBV11-3 with TRBJ2-1; 9 bases are a match to TRBD2. Germline CDR1 SGHNT, CDR2 YENEEA. The length of the CDR3 is 15 residues. J gave up 8 bases and V 5 bases, and 10 bases lay outside the gene matches. For the CDR3, the DNA is TGTGCCAGCAGCCGATTAGCGGGGGAGGTGTATGAGCAGTTCTTC. It yields the protein CASSRLAGEVYEQFF.

This sequence joins TRBV12-3 or TRBV12-4 and TRBJ1-5; no definite D call. The CDR3 loop spans 14 amino acids. For the CDR3, the DNA is TGTACCAACAGCCCCTTCCGGATTGATCTGCCCCAGCATTTT. As protein: CTNSPFRIDLPQHF.

This clonotype has only one observation. One base away lies a much larger clone, so this may be a sequencing read error. The CDR3 region is CAICGGQGRGNTEAFF. As DNA, the CDR3 is TGTGCCATCTGTGGTGGGCAGGGGAGGGGGAACACTGAAGCTTTCTTT. The chain recombines TRBV10-3 with TRBJ1-1; a possible D gene is TRBD1 (6 bases). V gave up 8 bases and J gave up 1 base, with 20 bases separating them. CDR1 is ENHRY, CDR2 SYGVKD, per germline. The CDR3 spans 16 residues.